This TCR beta chain was sequenced during a study of T-cell memory formation after mild COVID-19. Study-wide context: Clusters of TCRs were largely donor specific.

The V gene lost 0 bases and the J gene lost 2 bases, with 19 bases spanning the gap. The CDR3 length is 19 residues. Germline loops: CDR1 LGHDT, CDR2 YNNKEL (reference sequence). TCRdb called the 5' RACE reads again in MiXCR, with one record for every CDR3 protein. Seen here are 450,000 to 650,000 distinct CDR3 sequences, approximately 21% observed once, and the top ten hold roughly 8.3%. This clonotype turned up a few times. Sequencing was carried out using PBMCs or a T cell subset sorted from them (not recorded which). V usage is TRBV3-1 and J usage is TRBJ2-2; D unclear. The source of this sequence is an adult woman who had mild COVID-19 (a few samples of this study predate the infection). Cell type and time point are not known. CDR3 residues: CASSQEKEIVRKNTGELFF. CDR3 DNA: TGTGCCAGCAGCCAAGAAAAAGAAATAGTACGAAAAAACACCGGGGAGCTGTTTTTT.